This TCR beta chain was sequenced for a study of T cell repertoires in cytomegalovirus infection. A note on this clonotype: Its target is not known.

TCRdb fed the reads into MiXCR, producing one record per CDR3 protein. The sample lists some 320,000 distinct CDR3 sequences, 25% to 35% occurring once. This CDR3 region has 13 residues. Germline CDR1 is MDHEN and CDR2 is SYDVKM. The junction had 4 bases not matched to a gene; V was cut back by 6 bases and J by 5 bases. Findings and limits, study-wide: Predominance within the ex vivo response was attributable to HLA-C-restricted CMV-specific TCR beta clonotypes.

This receptor was identified in a human donor in good health (CMV status not recorded). Some clones in this sample may be carry-over from other donors' samples. The sequences come from cultured PBMCs, collected from culture after CMV antigen stimulation. The chain recombines TRBV28 with TRBJ2-7, with 10 bases identical to TRBD1. The CDR3 DNA sequence: TGTGCCAGCAGGATGACAGGGGGCCACGAGCAGTACTTC. Protein product: CASRMTGGHEQYF. The whole variable domain, remainder taken from reference TRBV28 and TRBJ2-7, is DVKVTQSSRYLVKRTGEKVFLECVQDMDHENMFWYRQDPGLGLRLIYFSYDVKMKEKGDIPEGYSVSREKKERFSLILESASTNQTSMYLCASRMTGGHEQYFGPGTRLTVT.